One sample yielded the 11 T cell receptor beta chains listed below, sequenced in a study of vaccination and CD4 T cells after COVID-19. The Oncomine TCR Beta short-read assay was applied to DNA of cultured CD4+ T cells. Using its own MiXCR run on the PCR reads, TCRdb lists one record per CDR3 protein. The table shows approximately 7,000 distinct CDR3 sequences, with 66% occurring only once. These receptors' targets are unknown. As to treatment: 10-day PBMC culture with coronavirus spike peptide pools or control peptides (ViraFEST assay). Sequencing input: CD4+ T cells from blood, cultured in vitro. Receptor source: a human donor who had recovered from COVID-19.

The rearrangement links TRBV14 to TRBJ2-7; 8 bases match TRBD1. V lost 4 bases, J lost 4 bases, and 3 bases stayed unmatched. The CDR3 has 13 residues. Germline assignment: CDR1 SGHDN and CDR2 FVKESK. The CDR3 sequence is CASSLRDRYEQYF. CDR3 DNA: TGTGCCAGCAGCCTGCGGGACAGGTACGAGCAGTACTTC.

This sequence joins TRBV20-1 and TRBJ1-5; 8 positions agree with TRBD1. The V gene end was trimmed by 1 base and the J gene end by 4 bases; junction bases not matched to a gene: 0. Germline CDR1 and CDR2: DFQATT and SNEGSKA (reference sequence). This CDR3 is 13 amino acids long. The CDR3 DNA follows: TGCAGTGCTAGAGGGACAGGGAATCAGCCCCAGCATTTT. Protein: CSARGTGNQPQHF.

This sequence joins TRBV2 and TRBJ1-2, with D perhaps TRBD1 (5 bases). The CDR3 runs 13 residues. V was pared by 8 bases and J by 8 bases, with 18 bases between. Germline CDR1 reads SNHLY; CDR2 reads FYNNEI. The CDR3 loop reads CASGAREREGYTF. The CDR3 coding sequence is TGTGCCAGCGGGGCCCGGGAAAGGGAGGGCTACACCTTC.

V usage is TRBV7-3 and J usage is TRBJ2-2; 9 nucleotides line up with TRBD2. CDR1 is SGHTA and CDR2 is FQGTGA in the germline V gene. The V and J ends lost 5 bases and 2 bases, in that order; junction bases with no gene match: 15. This CDR3 is 19 amino acids long. CDR3 nucleotides: TGTGCCAGCAGCCGAAATGGGCGGGAGGGCCCCCAAAACACCGGGGAGCTGTTTTTT. Its protein is CASSRNGREGPQNTGELFF.

The rearrangement links TRBV20-1 to TRBJ2-4; 8 bases are shared with TRBD2. Germline V lookup: CDR1 DFQATT, CDR2 SNEGSKA (reference sequence). The CDR3 totals 15 residues. Trimming removed 0 bases from V and 6 bases from J; junction bases left unmatched: 7. The CDR3 here is CSARDSLSGGNIQYF. CDR3 in DNA: TGCAGTGCTAGAGATTCGTTAAGCGGGGGAAACATTCAGTACTTC.

In this sample, this clonotype turned up a few times. The gene calls are TRBV2 and TRBJ1-6, with 7 bases identical to TRBD1. The CDR3 loop spans 14 amino acids. V trimming: 6 bases; J trimming: 10 bases; junction bases outside the gene matches: 9. Germline V lookup: CDR1 SNHLY, CDR2 FYNNEI. The DNA of the CDR3 is TGTGCCAGCAGGTGGAACAGGGGTGAATCACCCCTCCACTTT. It codes for CASRWNRGESPLHF.

This clonotype is labeled as large. The rearrangement links TRBV6-1 to TRBJ2-3; the D is unclear. The CDR3 has 15 residues. Germline CDR1 reads MNHNS; CDR2 reads SASEGT. V was pared by 7 bases and J by 1 base, with 15 bases between. The CDR3: CASTDDGRRTDTQYF. The CDR3, as DNA: TGTGCCAGCACAGATGACGGGCGGCGCACAGATACGCAGTATTTT.

The chain links TRBV20-1 to TRBJ1-1; TRBD1 might be the D (5 bases). This CDR3 has 16 amino acids. V lost 1 base to trimming and J lost 1 base, with 16 bases between them. From germline, CDR1 is DFQATT and CDR2 SNEGSKA (reference sequence). The DNA of the CDR3 is TGCAGTGCTAGAGTTCTGGCCAGGGCAGGGAACACTGAAGCTTTCTTT. Its protein product is CSARVLARAGNTEAFF.

The genes are TRBV6-1 and TRBJ1-3; D ambiguous. This CDR3 has 13 residues. Germline V gene sequence: CDR1 MNHNS, CDR2 SASEGT. V lost 10 bases to trimming and J lost 4 bases, with 14 bases between them. The chain's CDR3 is CATQRGFGNTIYF. The CDR3 nucleotides read TGTGCCACCCAGCGGGGTTTCGGAAACACCATATATTTT.

This clonotype came up once. A read error may account for a junction end that differs from germline. The chain uses TRBV7-9 and TRBJ1-5; possibly TRBD1 for D (5 bases). This CDR3 spans 13 amino acids. Germline V CDR1 and CDR2: SEHNR, FQNEAQ (reference sequence). The CDR3 DNA is TGTGCCAACAGCTGGGGGTCGGGACAGCCCCAGCATTTT. Translation: CANSWGSGQPQHF. Complete variable domain (other parts from reference TRBV7-9 and TRBJ1-5): DTGVSQNPRHKITKRGQNVTFRCDPISEHNRLYWYRQTLGQGPEFLTYFQNEAQLEKSRLLSDRFSAERPKGSFSTLEIQRTEQGDSAMYLCANSWGSGQPQHFGDGTRLSIL.

The chain has TRBV7-2 and TRBJ2-3; unclear D gene. V lost 4 bases and J 11 bases, leaving 10 bases between the germline ends. CDR1 and CDR2 (germline): SGHTA, FQGNSA. The CDR3 loop spans 11 amino acids. The CDR3 loop is CASSSPLKQYF. In DNA, the CDR3 is TGTGCCAGCAGCTCCCCACTGAAGCAGTATTTT. Full variable domain (remainder filled in from reference TRBV7-2 and TRBJ2-3): GAGVSQSPSNKVTEKGKDVELRCDPISGHTALYWYRQSLGQGLEFLIYFQGNSAPDKSGLPSDRFSAERTGGSVSTLTIQRTQQEDSAVYLCASSSPLKQYFGPGTRLTVL.